This T cell receptor (beta chain) was sequenced in a study of T-cell memory formation after mild COVID-19. Study-level background: TCR clusters were largely donor specific.

A note on this clonotype: Its matching antigen is unknown.

V lost 5 bases and J 1 base, leaving 14 bases between the germline ends. This CDR3 is 15 amino acids long. CDR1 SSHAT and CDR2 FNYEAQ come from the germline V gene (reference sequence). Each CDR3 protein gets one entry after TCRdb re-called the 5' RACE reads with MiXCR. This sample yields approximately 500,000 distinct CDR3 sequences, of which nearly 25% are seen a single time; under 15% belongs to the top ten. Study-wide results and caveats: Most CD4+ clones that shrank were in CM and EM, while CD8+ ones turned up in EMRA. Clones that contracted from day 15 to 85 had balanced CD4/CD8; later expanders were CD4+ biased. Several responding clones turned up in pre-infection memory, indicating that cross-reactive memory may have taken part.

The clonotype originates from an adult woman who had mild COVID-19 (a few samples of this study predate the infection). Cell type and time point are not known. The chain employs TRBV7-7 and TRBJ1-1; no clear D. The sample taken for sequencing was PBMCs or a T cell subset sorted from them (not recorded which). CDR3 DNA: TGTGCCAGCAGCCCCTTGGGGAGGGCGAACACTGAAGCTTTCTTT. Translated: CASSPLGRANTEAFF.